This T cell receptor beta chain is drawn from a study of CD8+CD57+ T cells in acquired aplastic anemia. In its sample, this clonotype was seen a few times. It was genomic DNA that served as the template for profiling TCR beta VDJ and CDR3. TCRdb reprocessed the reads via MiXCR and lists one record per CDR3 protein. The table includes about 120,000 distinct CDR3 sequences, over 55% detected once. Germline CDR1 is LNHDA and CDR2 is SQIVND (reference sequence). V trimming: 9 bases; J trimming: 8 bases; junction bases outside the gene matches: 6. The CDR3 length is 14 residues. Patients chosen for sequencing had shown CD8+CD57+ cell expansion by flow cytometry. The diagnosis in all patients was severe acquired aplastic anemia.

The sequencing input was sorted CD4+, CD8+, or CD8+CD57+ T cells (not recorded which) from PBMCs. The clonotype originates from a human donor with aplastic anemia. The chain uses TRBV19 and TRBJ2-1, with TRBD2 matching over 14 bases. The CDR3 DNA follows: TGTGCCAGCCCTGGGACTAGCGGGGGACATGAGCAGTTCTTC. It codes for CASPGTSGGHEQFF.